Each of the 19 T cell receptor beta chains below was sequenced from the same sample in a study of read filtering for tumor transcriptome and immune sequencing. Molecular barcoded adaptors covering alpha/delta and beta/gamma chains were used on roughly 400 ng RNA. TCRdb called the reads again in MiXCR, with one record for every CDR3 protein. The repertoire holds 30,000 to 35,000 distinct CDR3 sequences, with roughly 20% as singletons. Sequencing was performed on a population of CD138-negative cells sorted from bone marrow. The source of these receptors is a donor aged 40 or older with multiple myeloma.

This clonotype came up many times. V gene TRBV7-2 combines with J gene TRBJ2-7, with D perhaps TRBD2 (5 bases). The CDR3 length is 14 residues. Trimming cost V 5 bases and J 3 bases, with 14 bases left between them. The germline V gene encodes CDR1 SGHTA and CDR2 FQGNSA. The CDR3 sequence: CASSTYLRDYEQYF. The CDR3 nucleotides are TGTGCCAGCAGCACATACCTCCGGGACTACGAGCAGTACTTC.

This clonotype showed up many times. The chain employs TRBV4-1 and TRBJ1-1, with 7 bases that match TRBD1. CDR1 MGHRA and CDR2 YSYEKL come from the germline V gene. Germline trimming cut 3 bases from V and 9 bases from J; bases unmatched to any gene: 13. This CDR3 is built from 15 residues. The CDR3 sequence: CASSQPDRDRVKAFF. Written as DNA, the CDR3 is TGCGCCAGCAGCCAGCCCGACCGGGACAGAGTTAAAGCTTTCTTT.

This rearrangement joins TRBV7-6 to TRBJ2-7; D may be TRBD2 (5 bases). V gave up 4 bases and J gave up 2 bases, with 12 bases separating them. Germline-derived CDR1 and CDR2 are SGHVS and FNYEAQ. This CDR3 comprises 14 residues. The CDR3 DNA sequence: TGTGCCAGCAGCTCCGCGGACTGGCCCTACGAGCAGTACTTC. It translates to CASSSADWPYEQYF.

Within the sample, this clonotype is medium-sized (0.01 to 0.1%). J is TRBJ2-1 and V is TRBV12-3 or TRBV12-4; D call uncertain. V lost 0 bases to trimming and J lost 8 bases, with 5 bases between them. CDR3 length equals 12 residues. The DNA for the CDR3 is TGTGCCAGCAGTTTAGCTCCTGATGAGCAGTTCTTC. It yields the protein CASSLAPDEQFF.

Note on this clonotype: Since a much larger clone is just one base distant, this may be a read error. This sequence joins TRBV6-5 and TRBJ1-5, with 9 bases fitting TRBD1. CDR1 is MNHEY, CDR2 SVGAGI, per germline. The CDR3 runs 13 residues. V gave up 8 bases and J gave up 6 bases; unmatched junction bases: 5. The CDR3 reads CASHRGLIQPQHF. The CDR3, as DNA: TGTGCCAGCCACAGGGGGCTCATTCAGCCCCAGCATTTT.

The sample holds many counts of this clonotype. V usage is TRBV18 and J usage is TRBJ2-7; D not resolved. The germline gives CDR1 KGHSH, CDR2 LQKENI. With 2 bases removed from V and 1 base from J, the gap between germline ends came to 12 bases. CDR3 length: 15 residues. In DNA form, the CDR3 reads TGTGCCAGCTCACCATTCAGTATAGGATCCTACGAGCAGTACTTC. Its protein is CASSPFSIGSYEQYF.

A few counts support this clonotype. One base away lies a much larger clone, so this may be a sequencing read error. The V gene is TRBV6-1, the J gene TRBJ1-4; unclear D gene. Germline CDR1 MNHNS, CDR2 SASEGT. V was pared by 4 bases and J by 3 bases, with 12 bases between. The CDR3 runs 15 residues. As DNA, the CDR3 is TGTGCCAGCAGTGGCGCAACAATGCCTAATGAAAAACTGTTTTTT. Amino acid sequence: CASSGATMPNEKLFF.

This clonotype is medium-sized (0.01 to 0.1%) within its sample. The rearrangement joins TRBV12-3 or TRBV12-4 to TRBJ2-1, with 10 positions matching TRBD2. There are 15 residues in the CDR3. Trimming removed 2 bases from V and 10 bases from J; junction bases left unmatched: 8. The CDR3 protein is CASSLFASGSDEQFF. The CDR3 bases are TGTGCCAGCAGTTTATTCGCTAGCGGGAGTGACGAGCAGTTCTTC.

This clonotype has at least ten counts. V usage is TRBV28 and J usage is TRBJ1-4; D gene ambiguous. Between the trimmed V and J ends, which lost 4 bases and 8 bases, there was a span of 14 bases. The CDR3 runs to 14 residues. The V gene's germline CDR1 is MDHEN and CDR2 SYDVKM. The DNA of the CDR3 is TGTGCCAGCAGTTCACCAGGTCGGCACGAAAAACTGTTTTTT. It is translated as CASSSPGRHEKLFF.

This clonotype has only a few counts. The chain carries TRBV4-1 and TRBJ2-3; TRBD2 agrees at 11 bases. V lost 2 bases, J lost 1 base, and 2 bases stayed unmatched. The CDR3 runs to 16 residues. From germline, CDR1 is MGHRA and CDR2 YSYEKL. CDR3 sequence: CASSQSTSGGTDTQYF. The CDR3 DNA reads TGCGCCAGCAGCCAATCGACTAGCGGGGGCACAGATACGCAGTATTTT.

This clonotype was found many times. The V and J genes are TRBV29-1 and TRBJ1-5; D is ambiguous. CDR1 and CDR2 from the germline V gene are SQVTM and ANQGSEA. The CDR3 loop spans 12 amino acids. Trimming stripped 4 bases from V and 4 bases from J, with 8 bases between. CDR3 DNA: TGCAGCGTTGTCACTGGAAATCAGCCCCAGCATTTT. Protein product: CSVVTGNQPQHF.

This clonotype was seen ten or more times. The CDR3: CASSRLKTSYNEQFF. The CDR3 DNA follows: TGTGCCAGCAGTAGACTAAAGACGTCCTACAATGAGCAGTTCTTC. The rearrangement joins TRBV12-3 or TRBV12-4 to TRBJ2-1; a weak D match, TRBD2 (5 bases). The CDR3 is 15 amino acids. V was trimmed by 5 bases and J by 1 base, leaving 12 bases between them.

The table lists this clonotype with many counts. V gene TRBV20-1 combines with J gene TRBJ2-3; D is uncertain. The V end was cut by 3 bases, the J end by 5 bases, with 9 bases between. This CDR3 has 12 amino acids. CDR1 DFQATT and CDR2 SNEGSKA come from the germline V gene (reference sequence). The CDR3 sequence: CSARGSGDTQYF. The CDR3 DNA reads as TGCAGTGCTAGGGGATCAGGAGATACGCAGTATTTT.

The genes are TRBV5-4 and TRBJ2-1, with 9 bases matching TRBD1. In germline, CDR1 is SGHNT, CDR2 YYREEE (reference sequence). With 3 bases clipped from V and 2 bases from J, the junction kept 6 bases outside the gene matches. The CDR3 has 16 residues. The CDR3 loop reads CASSWNRGLAYNEQFF. The CDR3 DNA sequence: TGTGCCAGCAGCTGGAACAGGGGGCTCGCCTACAATGAGCAGTTCTTC. Variable domain in full (rest from reference TRBV5-4 and TRBJ2-1): ETGVTQSPTHLIKTRGQQVTLRCSSQSGHNTVSWYQQALGQGPQFIFQYYREEENGRGNFPPRFSGLQFPNYSSELNVNALELDDSALYLCASSWNRGLAYNEQFFGPGTRLTVL.

In this sample, this clonotype turned up many times. This chain uses TRBV6-6 with TRBJ2-7, with 10 bases that match TRBD2. This CDR3 spans 14 amino acids. Germline V CDR1 and CDR2: MNHNY, SVGAGI (reference sequence). J lost 3 bases, V lost 4 bases, and 3 bases had no gene match. CDR3 region: CASSFPSGGYEQYF. CDR3 coding DNA: TGTGCCAGCAGTTTTCCTAGCGGGGGCTACGAGCAGTACTTC.

This clonotype has ten or more counts. The CDR3 DNA reads as TGTGCCTGCGGGACAATCAATCAGCCCCAGCATTTT. Translated: CACGTINQPQHF. This sequence joins TRBV30 and TRBJ1-5, with a weak D call TRBD1 (6 bases). From germline, CDR1 is GTSNPN and CDR2 SVGIG (reference sequence). V dropped 6 bases and J dropped 3 bases, with 9 bases sitting between them. The CDR3 contains 12 residues. The entire variable domain, with the rest obtained from reference TRBV30 and TRBJ1-5, is as follows: SQTIHQWPATLVQPVGSPLSLECTVEGTSNPNLYWYRQAAGRGLQLLFYSVGIGQISSEVPQNLSASRPQDRQFILSSKKLLLSDSGFYLCACGTINQPQHFGDGTRLSIL.

In this sample, this clonotype turned up many times. The V and J genes are TRBV7-8 and TRBJ1-5; D call uncertain. The CDR3 sequence is 13 residues long. Trimming removed 4 bases from V and 3 bases from J, with 7 bases in between. Looked up from germline, CDR1 is SGHVS and CDR2 is FQNEAQ. CDR3 residues: CASSWALNQPQHF. In nucleotides, the CDR3 is TGTGCCAGCAGCTGGGCGCTCAATCAGCCCCAGCATTTT.

For this clonotype: A read error is possible here, since a much larger clone lies one base away. Without the conserved terminal phenylalanine or tryptophan, this CDR3 likely stems from a read error. The chain has TRBV2 and TRBJ2-1; 13 bases agree with TRBD2. Germline CDR1 SNHLY, CDR2 FYNNEI. V dropped 6 bases and J dropped 8; count of bases not matched to a gene: 7. The CDR3 totals 15 residues. The CDR3 bases are TGTGCCAGCAGGGAGACTAGCGGGAGGAACCATGAGCAGTTCCTC. Amino acid sequence: CASRETSGRNHEQFL.

In its sample, this clonotype was seen many times. This chain connects TRBV18 to TRBJ2-5; TRBD1 agrees at 8 bases. With 2 bases clipped from V and 4 bases from J, the junction kept 6 bases outside the gene matches. The CDR3 is 15 residues long. Germline loops: CDR1 KGHSH, CDR2 LQKENI. Here the CDR3 reads CASSPWQGARETQYF. Here the CDR3 DNA reads TGTGCCAGCTCACCATGGCAGGGGGCTCGAGAGACCCAGTACTTC.